One and the same sample provided the 13 T cell receptor beta chains below, sequenced in a study of Tregs in tolerant kidney transplant recipients. Profiled with immunoSEQ multiplex PCR; TCRdb holds only in-frame clones, not every one. Found here are about 94,000 clones, roughly 93% of them singletons; the top ten hold 0.46%. Sequenced material: CD4+ T cells from blood, taken before the transplant. These receptor sequences come from a human donor who received a combined kidney and bone marrow transplant.

The J gene is TRBJ2-7, the V gene TRBV6-5, with D uncertain. Germline V gene data show CDR1 as MNHEY and CDR2 as SVGAGI. The CDR3 contains 12 residues. V lost 5 bases and J 2 bases, leaving 7 bases between the germline ends. This chain's CDR3 is CASSTVPYEQYF. The CDR3, as DNA: TGTGCCAGCAGTACGGTTCCCTACGAGCAGTACTTC.

This clone showed up just once. This rearrangement joins TRBV7-9 to TRBJ1-6; 8 bases align to TRBD1. The CDR3 loop spans 16 amino acids. Germline V gene sequence: CDR1 SEHNR, CDR2 FQNEAQ (reference sequence). V was clipped by 1 base and J by 8 bases; unmatched bases: 7. The CDR3 loop is CASSLVLPGGDSPLHF. As DNA, the CDR3 is TGTGCCAGCAGCTTAGTTCTTCCAGGGGGCGATTCACCCCTCCACTTT.

The chain links TRBV2 to TRBJ2-5, with TRBD1 matching over 8 bases. This CDR3 is 14 amino acids long. Trimming cost V 4 bases and J 4 bases; bases outside gene matches: 5. Germline V gene sequence: CDR1 SNHLY, CDR2 FYNNEI. The CDR3 loop reads CASSVGQEGETQYF. The CDR3 coding sequence is TGTGCCAGCAGTGTGGGACAGGAGGGAGAGACCCAGTACTTC. Filled out from reference TRBV2 and TRBJ2-5, the complete variable domain reads EPEVTQTPSHQVTQMGQEVILRCVPISNHLYFYWYRQILGQKVEFLVSFYNNEISEKSEIFDDQFSVERPDGSNFTLKIRSTKLEDSAMYFCASSVGQEGETQYFGPGTRLLVL.

This clone was detected only once. The chain combines TRBV11-2 with TRBJ1-6; 7 bases line up with TRBD1. V lost 5 bases, J lost 14 bases, and 9 bases stayed unmatched. Germline V gene data show CDR1 as SGHAT and CDR2 as FQNNGV. The CDR3 contains 13 residues. CDR3 sequence: CASSRDSIGSLHF. CDR3 bases: TGTGCCAGCAGCCGGGACAGTATCGGATCCCTCCACTTT.

The V and J genes are TRBV4-3 and TRBJ2-3; 9 bases match TRBD1. Germline-derived CDR1 and CDR2 are LGHNA and YSLEER. The CDR3 loop spans 15 amino acids. V was clipped by 3 bases and J by 3 bases; unmatched bases: 4. The DNA for the CDR3 is TGCGCCAGCAGCCAGAGACAGGGGGGGACAGATACGCAGTATTTT. This sequence encodes CASSQRQGGTDTQYF.

The genes are TRBV27 and TRBJ1-3, with 7 bases fitting TRBD1. The length of the CDR3 is 14 residues. CDR1 is MNHEY and CDR2 is SMNVEV in the germline V gene (reference sequence). V shed 9 bases, J shed 4 bases, and the junction held 9 bases outside the gene matches. Here the CDR3 DNA reads TGTGCCAGGCTAGGACAGGCACTCGGAAACACCATATATTTT. Translating it yields CARLGQALGNTIYF.

The J gene is TRBJ1-1, the V gene TRBV19, with 7 bases aligning to TRBD1. V was clipped by 4 bases and J by 0 bases; unmatched bases: 8. The V gene's germline CDR1 is LNHDA and CDR2 SQIVND (reference sequence). The CDR3 has 16 residues. The CDR3 DNA sequence: TGTGCCAGTAGTACGAACAGGGGCTATATGAACACTGAAGCTTTCTTT. Its protein is CASSTNRGYMNTEAFF. Full variable domain (missing parts from reference TRBV19 and TRBJ1-1): DGGITQSPKYLFRKEGQNVTLSCEQNLNHDAMYWYRQDPGQGLRLIYYSQIVNDFQKGDIAEGYSVSREKKESFPLTVTSAQKNPTAFYLCASSTNRGYMNTEAFFGQGTRLTVV.

The V and J genes are TRBV4-3 and TRBJ1-2; perhaps TRBD1 as D (5 bases). Trimming cost V 0 bases and J 4 bases, with 9 bases left between them. There are 14 residues in the CDR3. Germline V lookup: CDR1 LGHNA, CDR2 YSLEER. This CDR3 reads CASSQDTTVYGYTF. CDR3 DNA: TGCGCCAGCAGCCAAGATACGACAGTCTATGGCTACACCTTC.

This sequence joins TRBV6-5 and TRBJ2-3, with D maybe TRBD2 (6 bases). The CDR3 has 11 residues. CDR1 and CDR2 from the germline V gene are MNHEY and SVGAGI. The germline V and J ends were trimmed by 5 bases and 6 bases, with 6 bases remaining between them. CDR3 bases: TGTGCCAGCAGTGCGGGGGATACGCAGTATTTT. Translating it yields CASSAGDTQYF.

The chain recombines TRBV4-1 with TRBJ1-1; 10 bases are a match to TRBD1. The CDR3 is 15 residues long. V shed 9 bases, J shed 1 base, and the junction held 8 bases outside the gene matches. Germline V lookup: CDR1 MGHRA, CDR2 YSYEKL. DNA for the CDR3: TGCGCCAGTAGAGCGACAGGGGGCCCGAACACTGAAGCTTTCTTT. Its protein is CASRATGGPNTEAFF.

The chain joins TRBV19 to TRBJ2-7; 11 bases agree with TRBD2. Losses at the gene ends were 7 bases for V and 2 bases for J; bases not matched to a gene: 7. CDR1 is LNHDA, CDR2 SQIVND, per germline (reference sequence). This CDR3 spans 15 amino acids. The CDR3 nucleotides read TGTGCCAGTACCCTAGCGGGAGGAACTACCTACGAGCAGTACTTC. It codes for CASTLAGGTTYEQYF.

This clone was found once. The chain joins TRBV7-6 to TRBJ2-7; TRBD2 aligns across 10 bases. Germline V gene lookup returns CDR1 SGHVS and CDR2 FNYEAQ. The CDR3 covers 18 residues. J was trimmed by 0 bases and V by 1 base; bases with no gene match: 9. Here the CDR3 reads CASSLVGAGLADSYEQYF. In DNA form, the CDR3 reads TGTGCCAGCAGCTTAGTAGGTGCCGGACTAGCGGACTCCTACGAGCAGTACTTC.

The chain recombines TRBV2 with TRBJ2-5; the D gene is possibly TRBD2 (6 bases). Germline V gives CDR1 SNHLY, CDR2 FYNNEI. This CDR3 spans 14 amino acids. Trimming stripped 7 bases from V and 4 bases from J, with 16 bases between. CDR3 sequence: CASNWVGSVETQYF. As DNA, the CDR3 is TGTGCCAGCAATTGGGTCGGGAGTGTAGAGACCCAGTACTTC.